This TCR beta chain was documented in a study of T cell responses to AZD1222 COVID-19 vaccine. Sequenced by immunoSEQ multiplex PCR; TCRdb stores in-frame clones only, minus some. The sample has about 90,000 clones, 88% seen once. This clone was detected once. V was clipped by 2 bases and J by 7 bases, with 12 bases between them. CDR3 length equals 14 residues. CDR1 and CDR2 from the germline V gene are SGHVS and FQNEAQ. The chain links TRBV7-8 to TRBJ2-1; D not resolved. The source material was peripheral blood, sampled on day 0 of AZD1222 vaccination. The source is an adult in good health. CDR3 region: CASSLKVVGNEQFF. The CDR3 region has the DNA TGTGCCAGCAGCTTAAAGGTGGTCGGGAATGAGCAGTTCTTC.